This TCR beta chain was observed in a study of blood T cell repertoires in COVID-19. The wider study: Acute and convalescent COVID-19 samples came from the United States, Italy and Spain.

Per germline, CDR1 MGHDK and CDR2 SYGVNS. Trimming took 4 bases from V and 6 from J, leaving 12 bases between them. CDR3 length: 14 residues. Authors' data handling: Amplifying reference gene primers gave estimates of nucleated cell counts. Method: immunoSEQ multiplex PCR; TCRdb's copy keeps in-frame clones and lacks some. The V and J calls and clone size were taken over from that table, and D and trimming were inferred from the DNA. The sample has about 210,000 clones; 70% to 85% are singletons. This clone showed up just a few times. J is TRBJ1-4 and V is TRBV25-1, with D possibly matching TRBD1 (6 bases). The source is an elderly woman with COVID-19, enrolled during active disease. The sequenced material came from peripheral blood. The CDR3 loop is CASSVGGLDEKLFF. The CDR3 nucleotides are TGTGCCAGCAGTGTGGGGGGGCTAGATGAAAAACTGTTTTTT. The full variable domain, in which reference TRBV25-1 and TRBJ1-4 provide the parts outside the CDR3, is EADIYQTPRYLVIGTGKKITLECSQTMGHDKMYWYQQDPGMELHLIHYSYGVNSTEKGDLSSESTVSRIRTEHFPLTLESARPSHTSQYLCASSVGGLDEKLFFGSGTQLSVL.